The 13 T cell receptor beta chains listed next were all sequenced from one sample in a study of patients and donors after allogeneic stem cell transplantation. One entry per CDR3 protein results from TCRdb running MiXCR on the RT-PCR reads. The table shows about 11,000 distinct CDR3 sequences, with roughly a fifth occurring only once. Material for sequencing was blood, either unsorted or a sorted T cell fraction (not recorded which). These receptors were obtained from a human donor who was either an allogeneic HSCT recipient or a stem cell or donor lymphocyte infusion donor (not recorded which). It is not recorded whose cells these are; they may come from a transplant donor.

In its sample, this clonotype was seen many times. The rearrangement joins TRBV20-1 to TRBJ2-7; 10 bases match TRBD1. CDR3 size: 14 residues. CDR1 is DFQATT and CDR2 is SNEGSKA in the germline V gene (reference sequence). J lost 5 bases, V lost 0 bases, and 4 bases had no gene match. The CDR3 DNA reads TGCAGTGCTAGAGATGGGGACAGGGGTAACGAGCAGTACTTC. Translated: CSARDGDRGNEQYF.

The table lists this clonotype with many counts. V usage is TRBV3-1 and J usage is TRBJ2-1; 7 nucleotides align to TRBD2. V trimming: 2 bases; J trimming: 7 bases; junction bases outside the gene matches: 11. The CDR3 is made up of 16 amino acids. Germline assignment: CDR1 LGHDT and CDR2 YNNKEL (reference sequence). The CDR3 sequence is CASSQSGGGPANEQFF. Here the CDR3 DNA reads TGTGCCAGCAGCCAATCTGGGGGGGGACCGGCTAATGAGCAGTTCTTC.

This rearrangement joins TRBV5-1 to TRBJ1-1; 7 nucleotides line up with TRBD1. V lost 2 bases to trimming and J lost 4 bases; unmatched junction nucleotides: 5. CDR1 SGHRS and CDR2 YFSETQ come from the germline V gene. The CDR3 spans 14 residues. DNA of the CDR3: TGCGCCAGCAGCTTTCTCGGACAGGTCACTGAAGCTTTCTTT. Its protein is CASSFLGQVTEAFF.

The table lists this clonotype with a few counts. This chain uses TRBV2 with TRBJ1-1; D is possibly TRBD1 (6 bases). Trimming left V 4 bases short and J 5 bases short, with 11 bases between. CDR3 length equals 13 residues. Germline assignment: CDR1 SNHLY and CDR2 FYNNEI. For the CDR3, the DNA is TGTGCCAGCAGTGGGGACATCACGACTGAAGCTTTCTTT. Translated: CASSGDITTEAFF.

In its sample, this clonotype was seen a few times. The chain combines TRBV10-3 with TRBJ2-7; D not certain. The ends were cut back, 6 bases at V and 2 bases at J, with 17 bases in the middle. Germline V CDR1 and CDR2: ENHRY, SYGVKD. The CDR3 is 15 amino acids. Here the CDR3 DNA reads TGTGCCATCAGCGAAAAAGACGGCCGTACCTACGAGCAGTACTTC. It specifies CAISEKDGRTYEQYF.

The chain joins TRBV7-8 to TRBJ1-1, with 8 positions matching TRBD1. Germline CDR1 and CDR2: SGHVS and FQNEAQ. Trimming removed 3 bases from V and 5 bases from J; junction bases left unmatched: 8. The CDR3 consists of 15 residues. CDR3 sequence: CASSFEGQGGTEAFF. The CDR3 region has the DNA TGTGCCAGCAGCTTCGAAGGACAGGGAGGAACTGAAGCTTTCTTT. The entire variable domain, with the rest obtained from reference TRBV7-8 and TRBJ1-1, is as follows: GAGVSQSPRYKVAKRGQDVALRCDPISGHVSLFWYQQALGQGPEFLTYFQNEAQLDKSGLPSDRFFAERPEGSVSTLKIQRTQQEDSAVYLCASSFEGQGGTEAFFGQGTRLTVV.

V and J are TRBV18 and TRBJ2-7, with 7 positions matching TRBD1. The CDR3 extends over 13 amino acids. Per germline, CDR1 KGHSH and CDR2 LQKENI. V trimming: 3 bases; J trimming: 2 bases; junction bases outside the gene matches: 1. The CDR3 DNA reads TGTGCCAGCTCACCGGGGACAGCCTACGAGCAGTACTTC. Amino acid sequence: CASSPGTAYEQYF.

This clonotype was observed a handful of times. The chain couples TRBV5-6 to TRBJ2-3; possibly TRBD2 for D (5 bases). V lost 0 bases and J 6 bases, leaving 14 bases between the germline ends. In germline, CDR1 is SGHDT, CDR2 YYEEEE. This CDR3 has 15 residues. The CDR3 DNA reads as TGTGCCAGCAGCTTGGGATGGGAGAGGGCGGATACGCAGTATTTT. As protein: CASSLGWERADTQYF. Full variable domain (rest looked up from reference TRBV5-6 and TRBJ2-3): DAGVTQSPTHLIKTRGQQVTLRCSPKSGHDTVSWYQQALGQGPQFIFQYYEEEERQRGNFPDRFSGHQFPNYSSELNVNALLLGDSALYLCASSLGWERADTQYFGPGTRLTVL.

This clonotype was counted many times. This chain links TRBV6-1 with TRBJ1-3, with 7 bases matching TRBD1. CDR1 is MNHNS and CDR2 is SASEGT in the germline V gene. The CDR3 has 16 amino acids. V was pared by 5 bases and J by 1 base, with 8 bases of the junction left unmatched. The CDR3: CASSPAGRGSGNTIYF. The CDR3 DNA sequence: TGTGCCAGCAGTCCGGCGGGCAGGGGGTCTGGAAACACCATATATTTT.

CDR3 region: CASSPVPTGGNTIYF. The CDR3 DNA follows: TGCGCCAGCAGCCCGGTACCGACAGGCGGAAACACCATATATTTT. The rearrangement links TRBV5-1 to TRBJ1-3, with D possibly TRBD1 on 6 matching bases. Per the germline V gene, CDR1 is SGHRS and CDR2 is YFSETQ. V was clipped by 4 bases and J by 4 bases, with 15 bases between them. The CDR3 covers 15 residues.

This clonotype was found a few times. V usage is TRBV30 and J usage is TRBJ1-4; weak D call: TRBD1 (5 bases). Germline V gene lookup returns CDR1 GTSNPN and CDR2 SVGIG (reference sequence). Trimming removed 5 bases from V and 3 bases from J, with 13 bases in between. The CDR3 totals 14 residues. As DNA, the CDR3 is TGTGCCTGGGAGCCGGGACGGTCTAATGAAAAACTGTTTTTT. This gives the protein CAWEPGRSNEKLFF.

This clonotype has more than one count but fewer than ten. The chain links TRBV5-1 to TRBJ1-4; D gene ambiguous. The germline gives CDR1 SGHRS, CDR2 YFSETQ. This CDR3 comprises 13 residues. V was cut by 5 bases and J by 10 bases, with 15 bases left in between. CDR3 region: CASRDTDTLKLFF. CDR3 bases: TGCGCCAGCAGAGACACCGACACCCTAAAACTGTTTTTT.

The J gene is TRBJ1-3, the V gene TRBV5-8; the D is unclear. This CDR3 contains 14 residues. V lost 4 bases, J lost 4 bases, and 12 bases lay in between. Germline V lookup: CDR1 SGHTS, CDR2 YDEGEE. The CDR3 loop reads CASSRAAAGNTIYF. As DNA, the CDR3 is TGTGCCAGCAGCCGGGCCGCGGCGGGAAACACCATATATTTT.